A single sample is the source of the 31 T cell receptor beta chains below, sequenced in a study of cytotoxic CD8 clonotypes in ibrutinib-treated CLL. The data were produced by immunoSEQ multiplex PCR, yet TCRdb's version contains in-frame clones alone and is incomplete. The sample has fewer than 100,000 clones; roughly three quarters are singletons. The sequences come from PBMCs, collected after 12 months of ibrutinib treatment. These receptors came from a human donor with chronic lymphocytic leukemia.

The chain carries TRBV5-1 and TRBJ1-4; D is perhaps TRBD1 (5 bases). This CDR3 region has 15 residues. Trimming pared 3 bases from V and 2 bases from J, leaving 11 bases between. Looked up from germline, CDR1 is SGHRS and CDR2 is YFSETQ. The CDR3 region is CASSSGRATNEKLFF. CDR3 coding DNA: TGCGCCAGCAGCTCGGGGCGGGCCACTAATGAAAAACTGTTTTTT.

The chain is built from TRBV20-1 and TRBJ2-7; D not resolved. V lost 5 bases, J lost 4 bases, and 6 bases lay in between. Germline loops: CDR1 DFQATT, CDR2 SNEGSKA (reference sequence). The CDR3 has 10 amino acids. The CDR3 here is CSAPLYEQYF. In DNA, the CDR3 is TGCAGTGCTCCACTATACGAGCAGTACTTC.

The chain joins TRBV28 to TRBJ2-5; possibly TRBD1 or TRBD2 for D (5 bases each). V was pared by 6 bases and J by 7 bases, with 18 bases between. This CDR3 region has 14 residues. CDR1 and CDR2 (germline): MDHEN, SYDVKM. CDR3 residues: CASSLREWGGTQYF. CDR3 nucleotides: TGTGCCAGCAGCCTTAGGGAGTGGGGCGGGACCCAGTACTTC.

There are a few counts of this clone. J is TRBJ2-1 and V is TRBV6-5, with D perhaps matching TRBD2 (7 bases). Trimming removed 4 bases at V and 9 bases at J, with 22 bases between. The CDR3 extends over 16 amino acids. The V gene's germline CDR1 is MNHEY and CDR2 SVGAGI. The DNA of the CDR3 is TGTGCCAGCAGTTGGGGAGGGATAGCAATAGGGGGTGAGCAGTTCTTC. Its translation: CASSWGGIAIGGEQFF.

The chain recombines TRBV5-4 with TRBJ2-3; D is possibly TRBD2 (7 bases). The CDR3 has 16 amino acids. The germline V and J ends were trimmed by 4 bases and 0 bases, with 15 bases remaining between them. CDR1 is SGHNT, CDR2 YYREEE, per germline (reference sequence). The CDR3 DNA reads as TGTGCCAGCAGCCTGGGGGCTAGCGGAAGCACAGATACGCAGTATTTT. Translated: CASSLGASGSTDTQYF.

The gene calls are TRBV12-2 and TRBJ2-5; the table's TRBD1 call for D was not verified on the DNA. TRBV12-2 is reported as a pseudogene. This CDR3 spans 16 amino acids. CDR3 sequence: CASRLPGTGREETQYF. In DNA, the CDR3 is TGTGCAAGTCGCTTACCCGGGACAGGGCGGGAAGAGACCCAGTACTTC.

The J gene is TRBJ2-3, the V gene TRBV7-3; 9 nucleotides align to TRBD2. This CDR3 contains 20 residues. Germline V gene data show CDR1 as SGHTA and CDR2 as FQGTGA. The V and J ends lost 2 bases and 4 bases, in that order; junction bases with no gene match: 19. Here the CDR3 reads CASSLGGSGRPGEGADTQYF. CDR3 DNA: TGTGCCAGCAGCTTAGGGGGAAGCGGGAGGCCCGGGGAGGGCGCAGATACGCAGTATTTT.

The chain recombines TRBV18 with TRBJ1-4, with D uncertain. V lost 3 bases, J lost 8 bases, and 7 bases lay in between. The CDR3 has 12 amino acids. CDR1 KGHSH and CDR2 LQKENI come from the germline V gene. CDR3 in DNA: TGTGCCAGCTCACCCGACCGGGAAAAACTGTTTTTT. This sequence encodes CASSPDREKLFF.

The chain couples TRBV6-5 to TRBJ2-1; 10 bases line up with TRBD1. The J segment lost 9 bases and the V segment lost 6 bases, leaving 11 bases of the junction unmatched. The germline V gene encodes CDR1 MNHEY and CDR2 SVGAGI. The CDR3 has 15 residues. The CDR3: CASSWGGTGVAEQFF. The CDR3 bases are TGTGCCAGCAGCTGGGGGGGGACAGGGGTGGCTGAGCAGTTCTTC.

The chain couples TRBV19 to TRBJ2-7; D is undetermined. Trimming shortened V by 3 bases and J by 5 bases, and 20 bases separated the two germline ends. Germline loops: CDR1 LNHDA, CDR2 SQIVND (reference sequence). This CDR3 has 16 residues. CDR3 sequence reads: CASSIPTISSLHEQYF. The CDR3 region has the DNA TGTGCCAGTAGTATCCCGACAATCTCCTCTCTCCACGAGCAGTACTTC.

This clone was detected once. The rearrangement links TRBV2 to TRBJ2-7; a weak D match, TRBD2 (5 bases). The germline gives CDR1 SNHLY, CDR2 FYNNEI. CDR3 length: 17 residues. The V gene lost 1 base and the J gene lost 0 bases, with 16 bases spanning the gap. The CDR3 DNA reads TGTGCCAGCAGTGAAGTCGGGGTGGGCGGAATCTCCTACGAGCAGTACTTC. Translation gives CASSEVGVGGISYEQYF.

This rearrangement joins TRBV5-1 to TRBJ1-3, with D possibly matching TRBD1 (6 bases). The CDR3 totals 14 residues. CDR1 and CDR2 from the germline V gene are SGHRS and YFSETQ. The germline V and J ends were trimmed by 0 bases and 2 bases, with 6 bases remaining between them. CDR3 DNA: TGCGCCAGCAGCTTGGGGACAGCTGGAAACACCATATATTTT. This translates into CASSLGTAGNTIYF.

The chain is built from TRBV5-1 and TRBJ2-5; D call uncertain. The CDR3 sequence is 15 residues long. Trimming removed 0 bases from V and 2 bases from J, with 11 bases in between. Germline-derived CDR1 and CDR2 are SGHRS and YFSETQ. Here the CDR3 reads CASSLGRLAQETQYF. The CDR3 DNA is TGCGCCAGCAGCTTGGGCAGGCTGGCTCAAGAGACCCAGTACTTC.

The chain employs TRBV18 and TRBJ2-5, with 8 bases fitting TRBD1. CDR1 and CDR2 (germline): KGHSH, LQKENI. The CDR3 is made up of 13 amino acids. V shed 10 bases, J shed 0 bases, and the junction held 4 bases outside the gene matches. CDR3 DNA: TGTGCCACCGGGGGACAGGACCAAGAGACCCAGTACTTC. It specifies CATGGQDQETQYF.

The V gene is TRBV7-9, the J gene TRBJ2-2, with 8 bases fitting TRBD2. This CDR3 is 13 amino acids long. V lost 6 bases, J lost 5 bases, and 2 bases stayed unmatched. The germline CDR1 and CDR2 sequences are SEHNR and FQNEAQ (reference sequence). The chain's CDR3 is CASRGLGTGELFF. The CDR3 region has the DNA TGTGCCAGCAGGGGACTAGGGACCGGGGAGCTGTTTTTT.

This clone was counted a single time. The chain recombines TRBV7-2 with TRBJ2-5; the D gene is possibly TRBD2 (6 bases). Germline CDR1 SGHTA, CDR2 FQGNSA. Trimming left V 8 bases short and J 9 bases short, with 19 bases between. The CDR3 sequence is 13 residues long. DNA of the CDR3: TGTGCCAGCGCTCGCGACTCACCGGGGGCCCAGTACTTC. Translated, it gives CASARDSPGAQYF.

The CDR3 DNA reads as TGTGCCAGCAGAACTTCCGGCGCGTGGCAAGTGAGGGCTTTCTTT. As protein: CASRTSGAWQVRAFF. This rearrangement joins TRBV27 to TRBJ1-1; D ambiguous. The V gene lost 6 bases and the J gene lost 11 bases, with 25 bases spanning the gap. CDR1 and CDR2 from the germline V gene are MNHEY and SMNVEV (reference sequence). The CDR3 contains 15 residues.

This clone has only one observation. V is TRBV29-1 and J is TRBJ1-2, with TRBD1 matching over 7 bases. Germline V gene lookup returns CDR1 SQVTM and CDR2 ANQGSEA. V dropped 7 bases and J dropped 8; count of bases not matched to a gene: 7. The CDR3 runs to 11 residues. In nucleotides, the CDR3 is TGCAGCGCTGGGGGGACAGAAGGCTACACCTTC. Protein sequence: CSAGGTEGYTF.

The chain links TRBV29-1 to TRBJ2-7, with no clear D. The CDR3 extends over 11 amino acids. Trimming removed 4 bases at V and 3 bases at J, with 7 bases between. Germline loops: CDR1 SQVTM, CDR2 ANQGSEA. CDR3 DNA sequence: TGCAGCGTTGTGGGGATCTACGAGCAGTACTTC. Protein product: CSVVGIYEQYF.

The V call is TRBV4-2, the J call TRBJ2-3; TRBD2 matches 7 bases. CDR1 and CDR2 (germline): LGHNA, YNFKEQ. Trimming at V came to 5 bases and at J to 5 bases, leaving 16 bases not matched to a gene. The CDR3 extends over 17 amino acids. The CDR3 spells CASSLGRRESQGDTQYF. The CDR3 DNA reads as TGTGCCAGCAGCTTAGGCCGGCGGGAGAGCCAGGGAGATACGCAGTATTTT.

Only one count was recorded for this clone. The chain uses TRBV2 and TRBJ1-1; D not certain. V was trimmed by 5 bases and J by 1 base, leaving 8 bases between them. The CDR3 is made up of 13 amino acids. Germline CDR1 and CDR2: SNHLY and FYNNEI. This chain's CDR3 is CASSWMRNTEAFF. The CDR3 nucleotides read TGTGCCAGCAGTTGGATGAGGAACACTGAAGCTTTCTTT. The entire variable domain, with the rest obtained from reference TRBV2 and TRBJ1-1, is as follows: EPEVTQTPSHQVTQMGQEVILRCVPISNHLYFYWYRQILGQKVEFLVSFYNNEISEKSEIFDDQFSVERPDGSNFTLKIRSTKLEDSAMYFCASSWMRNTEAFFGQGTRLTVV.

This clone was counted between two and nine times. Additional DNA sequences in this sample encode the identical CDR3. This sequence joins TRBV4-3 and TRBJ2-7; D might be TRBD2 (6 bases). V was trimmed by 0 bases and J by 6 bases, leaving 9 bases between them. The CDR3 length is 13 residues. Per the germline V gene, CDR1 is LGHNA and CDR2 is YSLEER. The CDR3 coding sequence is TGCGCCAGCAGCCAAGATTGGGGAGGCGAGCAGTACTTC. It yields the protein CASSQDWGGEQYF.

V and J are TRBV25-1 and TRBJ2-3; 7 bases fit TRBD1. Unmatched junction bases numbered 6, after V lost 4 bases and J lost 5 bases. Germline V lookup: CDR1 MGHDK, CDR2 SYGVNS. This CDR3 has 14 amino acids. The CDR3 spells CASSATTGEDTQYF. CDR3 nucleotides: TGTGCCAGCAGTGCAACTACAGGGGAAGATACGCAGTATTTT. The complete variable domain, with remaining parts taken from reference TRBV25-1 and TRBJ2-3, reads EADIYQTPRYLVIGTGKKITLECSQTMGHDKMYWYQQDPGMELHLIHYSYGVNSTEKGDLSSESTVSRIRTEHFPLTLESARPSHTSQYLCASSATTGEDTQYFGPGTRLTVL.

The gene calls are TRBV18 and TRBJ2-7, with D possibly being TRBD2 (5 bases). The CDR3 contains 16 residues. Trimming cost V 3 bases and J 0 bases, with 15 bases left between them. In germline, CDR1 is KGHSH, CDR2 LQKENI. The chain's CDR3 is CASSPGAELLSYEQYF. The CDR3 DNA sequence: TGTGCCAGCTCACCGGGAGCGGAATTACTCTCCTACGAGCAGTACTTC.

The V gene is TRBV6-5, the J gene TRBJ1-5; 9 bases align to TRBD1. CDR1 is MNHEY and CDR2 is SVGAGI in the germline V gene. Germline trimming cut 4 bases from V and 7 bases from J; bases unmatched to any gene: 11. The CDR3 loop spans 16 amino acids. CDR3 region: CASSSLYRGPGQPQHF. The CDR3 DNA reads as TGTGCCAGCAGTTCCCTATACAGGGGGCCGGGGCAGCCCCAGCATTTT.

V and J are TRBV9 and TRBJ2-3; D might be TRBD2 (5 bases). The CDR3 runs 14 residues. Germline assignment: CDR1 SGDLS and CDR2 YYNGEE. The V end was cut by 3 bases, the J end by 2 bases, with 10 bases between. Written as DNA, the CDR3 is TGTGCCAGCAGCGCCCGACGGGACACAGATACGCAGTATTTT. Its protein is CASSARRDTDTQYF. Complete variable domain (other parts from reference TRBV9 and TRBJ2-3): DSGVTQTPKHLITATGQRVTLRCSPRSGDLSVYWYQQSLDQGLQFLIQYYNGEERAKGNILERFSAQQFPDLHSELNLSSLELGDSALYFCASSARRDTDTQYFGPGTRLTVL.

The chain carries TRBV6-1 and TRBJ1-6, with a tentative D call TRBD1 (5 bases). V was pared by 7 bases and J by 5 bases, with 12 bases between. This CDR3 is 14 amino acids long. Germline loops: CDR1 MNHNS, CDR2 SASEGT. Written as DNA, the CDR3 is TGTGCCAGCACCCCGGGACGGAATAATTCACCCCTCCACTTT. Amino acid sequence: CASTPGRNNSPLHF.

This chain joins TRBV4-3 and TRBJ2-3; TRBD2 aligns across 14 bases. CDR1 is LGHNA and CDR2 is YSLEER in the germline V gene. The CDR3 is 20 residues long. V lost 0 bases and J lost 4; bases outside the gene matches: 12. CDR3 coding DNA: TGCGCCAGCAGCCAAGAAGCCCCAGGACTAGCGGGAGGTTGGGCAGATACGCAGTATTTT. Amino acids: CASSQEAPGLAGGWADTQYF.

This chain links TRBV19 with TRBJ2-5, with D perhaps being TRBD1 or TRBD2 (5 bases each). Germline V gene data show CDR1 as LNHDA and CDR2 as SQIVND (reference sequence). This CDR3 region has 14 residues. V was pared by 8 bases and J by 0 bases, with 13 bases between. CDR3 region: CASAPGQYQETQYF. For the CDR3, the DNA is TGTGCCAGTGCTCCGGGGCAGTACCAAGAGACCCAGTACTTC.

The chain couples TRBV25-1 to TRBJ2-3; possible D gene TRBD1, 6 bases. In germline, CDR1 is MGHDK, CDR2 SYGVNS. The CDR3 is made up of 11 amino acids. CDR3 residues: CATRGGDTQYF. DNA of the CDR3: TGTGCAACCAGGGGCGGAGATACGCAGTATTTT.

The genes are TRBV6-1 and TRBJ1-2; 9 bases agree with TRBD1. The germline V gene encodes CDR1 MNHNS and CDR2 SASEGT. V lost 7 bases and J lost 6; bases outside the gene matches: 3. This CDR3 is 12 amino acids long. The CDR3 coding sequence is TGTGCCAGCACCCGGACAGGGGATGGCTACACCTTC. It yields the protein CASTRTGDGYTF.